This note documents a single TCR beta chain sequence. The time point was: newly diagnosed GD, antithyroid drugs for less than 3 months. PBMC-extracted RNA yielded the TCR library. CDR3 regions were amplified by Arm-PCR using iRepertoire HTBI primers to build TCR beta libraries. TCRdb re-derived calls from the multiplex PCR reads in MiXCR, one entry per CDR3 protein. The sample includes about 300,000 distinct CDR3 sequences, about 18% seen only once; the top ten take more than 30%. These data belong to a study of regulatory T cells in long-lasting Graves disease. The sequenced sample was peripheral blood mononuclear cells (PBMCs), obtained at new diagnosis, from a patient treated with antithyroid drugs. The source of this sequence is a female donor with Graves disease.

The CDR3 protein is CASSLVRDSTEAFF. For the CDR3, the DNA is TGCGCCAGCAGCTTGGTTCGGGATTCTACTGAAGCTTTCTTT. The chain employs TRBV5-1 and TRBJ1-1, with D hard to call. Germline CDR1 SGHRS, CDR2 YFSETQ. V shed 0 bases and J shed 5 bases, with 11 bases lying between them. The CDR3 runs 14 residues.